These T cell receptor beta chains were read from a single sample in a study of blood T cell repertoires in COVID-19. Repertoires were generated with immunoSEQ multiplex PCR, while TCRdb's copy carries only in-frame clones and drops some. The sample lists 300,000 or so clones, about 90% occurring once. Material: PBMCs or T cells enriched from blood (not recorded which). All receptors derive from a woman aged 25-40 years who had recovered from COVID-19. Both conserved end residues are part of each CDR3. Each record gives: D gene, V gene, clone size, J gene, CDR3 protein, CDR3 DNA. D genes are given only for firm matches. Clone size is stated in some rows and not others, as once, few, many or a class when expanded.

d_gene: TRBD2
v_gene: TRBV18
abundance: -
j_gene: TRBJ2-7
CDR3aa: CASSRQGGNIYEQYF
CDR3nt: TGTGCCAGCTCACGCCAGGGAGGGAATATCTACGAGCAGTACTTC

d_gene: TRBD2
v_gene: TRBV6-2/TRBV6-3
abundance: once
j_gene: TRBJ2-7
CDR3aa: CASSLPISGGSYEQYF
CDR3nt: TGTGCCAGCAGTCTCCCAATTAGCGGGGGAAGCTACGAGCAGTACTTC

d_gene: TRBD1
v_gene: TRBV2
abundance: once
j_gene: TRBJ1-1
CDR3aa: CASSATGDPNTEAFF
CDR3nt: TGTGCCAGCAGTGCAACAGGGGATCCGAACACTGAAGCTTTCTTT

d_gene: -
v_gene: TRBV2
abundance: -
j_gene: TRBJ2-2
CDR3aa: CASSEVGGSIGELFF
CDR3nt: TGTGCCAGCAGTGAAGTTGGGGGGTCGATCGGGGAGCTGTTTTTT

d_gene: TRBD2
v_gene: TRBV5-1
abundance: -
j_gene: TRBJ2-2
CDR3aa: CASSLFSRGASNTGELFF
CDR3nt: TGCGCCAGCAGCTTGTTCTCGCGGGGGGCATCGAACACCGGGGAGCTGTTTTTT

d_gene: -
v_gene: TRBV6-1
abundance: -
j_gene: TRBJ2-1
CDR3aa: CASSESVRRRTYNEQFF
CDR3nt: TGTGCCAGCAGTGAATCGGTGAGGCGCCGAACCTACAATGAGCAGTTCTTC

d_gene: -
v_gene: TRBV18
abundance: few
j_gene: TRBJ1-2
CDR3aa: CASSPNAVLYGYTF
CDR3nt: TGTGCCAGCTCACCAAACGCAGTCCTCTATGGCTACACCTTC

d_gene: TRBD1
v_gene: TRBV7-2
abundance: few
j_gene: TRBJ2-7
CDR3aa: CASSLDRGRSYEQYF
CDR3nt: TGTGCCAGCAGTCTGGACAGGGGGCGCTCCTACGAGCAGTACTTC

d_gene: TRBD1
v_gene: TRBV5-6
abundance: -
j_gene: TRBJ1-2
CDR3aa: CASSFRDRGYGYTF
CDR3nt: TGTGCCAGCAGCTTCCGGGACAGGGGCTATGGCTACACCTTC

d_gene: TRBD1
v_gene: TRBV5-8
abundance: -
j_gene: TRBJ1-2
CDR3aa: CASSYHPGQITYGYTF
CDR3nt: TGTGCCAGCAGCTACCACCCGGGACAGATAACCTATGGCTACACCTTC

d_gene: -
v_gene: TRBV19
abundance: -
j_gene: TRBJ1-6
CDR3aa: CASSTNPLSGASSYNSPLHF
CDR3nt: TGTGCCAGTAGTACCAACCCCCTCTCAGGGGCCAGCTCCTATAATTCACCCCTCCACTTT

d_gene: TRBD1
v_gene: TRBV5-4
abundance: -
j_gene: TRBJ2-7
CDR3aa: CASSLRDRDHEQYF
CDR3nt: TGTGCCAGCAGCCTCCGGGACAGGGACCACGAGCAGTACTTC

d_gene: TRBD1
v_gene: TRBV14
abundance: few
j_gene: TRBJ2-7
CDR3aa: CASSARDRPYEQYF
CDR3nt: TGTGCCAGCAGCGCTCGGGACAGACCCTACGAGCAGTACTTC

d_gene: -
v_gene: TRBV5-8
abundance: once
j_gene: TRBJ2-2
CDR3aa: CASSFVTGKTGELFF
CDR3nt: TGTGCCAGCAGCTTTGTCACAGGGAAGACCGGGGAGCTGTTTTTT

d_gene: -
v_gene: TRBV25-1
abundance: -
j_gene: TRBJ1-2
CDR3aa: CASRTRGAANVNYGYTF
CDR3nt: TGTGCCAGCAGAACCCGGGGGGCAGCCAACGTTAACTATGGCTACACCTTC

d_gene: TRBD1
v_gene: TRBV5-1
abundance: -
j_gene: TRBJ2-3
CDR3aa: CASSVGQGADTQYF
CDR3nt: TGCGCCAGCAGCGTCGGACAGGGCGCAGATACGCAGTATTTT

d_gene: TRBD2
v_gene: TRBV7-8
abundance: -
j_gene: TRBJ2-3
CDR3aa: CASSLGSRLAGRYYTDTQYF
CDR3nt: TGTGCCAGCAGCTTAGGGTCCCGACTAGCGGGGAGATACTACACAGATACGCAGTATTTT

d_gene: -
v_gene: TRBV7-9
abundance: once
j_gene: TRBJ1-3
CDR3aa: CALARGSGNTIYF
CDR3nt: TGTGCCCTCGCTAGGGGGTCTGGAAACACCATATATTTT

d_gene: TRBD1
v_gene: TRBV6-6
abundance: -
j_gene: TRBJ1-2
CDR3aa: CASSLQGGDYGYTF
CDR3nt: TGTGCCAGCAGCCTCCAGGGGGGAGACTATGGCTACACCTTC

d_gene: -
v_gene: TRBV19
abundance: -
j_gene: TRBJ1-2
CDR3aa: CASIRGDYGYTF
CDR3nt: TGTGCCAGTATCCGGGGAGACTATGGCTACACCTTC

d_gene: -
v_gene: TRBV5-1
abundance: once
j_gene: TRBJ1-1
CDR3aa: CASSYEGTEAFF
CDR3nt: TGCGCCAGCAGCTACGAGGGAACTGAAGCTTTCTTT

d_gene: TRBD1
v_gene: TRBV6-1
abundance: -
j_gene: TRBJ1-5
CDR3aa: CASSDGSGTGGYTSNQPQHF
CDR3nt: TGTGCCAGCAGTGACGGAAGCGGGACAGGGGGTTATACGAGCAATCAGCCCCAGCATTTT

d_gene: TRBD1
v_gene: TRBV5-1
abundance: few
j_gene: TRBJ2-2
CDR3aa: CASSLEQGMNTGELFF
CDR3nt: TGCGCCAGCAGCTTGGAACAGGGGATGAACACCGGGGAGCTGTTTTTT

d_gene: TRBD1
v_gene: TRBV3-1/TRBV3-2
abundance: -
j_gene: TRBJ1-1
CDR3aa: CASSQTHRGGTEAFF
CDR3nt: TGTGCCAGCAGCCAAACCCACAGGGGCGGCACTGAAGCTTTCTTT

d_gene: -
v_gene: TRBV12-3/TRBV12-4
abundance: -
j_gene: TRBJ1-5
CDR3aa: CASSHRSNQPQHF
CDR3nt: TGTGCCAGCAGTCACAGGAGCAATCAGCCCCAGCATTTT

d_gene: -
v_gene: TRBV12-5
abundance: -
j_gene: TRBJ1-2
CDR3aa: CASGLAEGIEDYGYTF
CDR3nt: TGTGCTAGTGGTTTGGCCGAGGGAATTGAGGACTATGGCTACACCTTC

d_gene: TRBD1
v_gene: TRBV28
abundance: -
j_gene: TRBJ1-2
CDR3aa: CASSLQTGRGYGYTF
CDR3nt: TGTGCCAGCAGTTTACAGACAGGGCGCGGCTATGGCTACACCTTC

d_gene: TRBD1
v_gene: TRBV4-2
abundance: -
j_gene: TRBJ1-5
CDR3aa: CASGGRGDTQPQHF
CDR3nt: TGTGCCAGCGGGGGCAGGGGGGATACTCAGCCCCAGCATTTT

d_gene: TRBD1
v_gene: TRBV15
abundance: -
j_gene: TRBJ1-1
CDR3aa: CATSRGRGLDDEAFF
CDR3nt: TGTGCCACCAGCAGAGGTAGGGGGCTAGACGATGAAGCTTTCTTT